This TCR beta chain stems from a study of blood T cell repertoires in COVID-19. Overall study: The samples span acute and convalescent COVID-19 from the United States, Italy and Spain. PBMCs, B-cell-depleted T cells, or T cells provided the cDNA or gDNA that made up the material.

This CDR3 is 15 amino acids long. The germline gives CDR1 MDHEN, CDR2 SYDVKM. The V segment lost 1 base and the J segment 13 bases; nucleotides outside the gene matches: 10. Authors' data handling: Reference gene primer amplification gave nucleated cell count estimates. Sequencing was performed with immunoSEQ multiplex PCR; in TCRdb, only in-frame clones are kept and a portion is missing. The V and J calls and clone size come from that table; D and trimming were worked out from the DNA. The sample includes 350,000 to 450,000 clones, more than 75% of them seen just once. The origin of this receptor is a human donor in a cohort sampled during active COVID-19. Sequencing input: peripheral blood. The genes are TRBV28 and TRBJ1-4; TRBD1 agrees at 9 bases. DNA for the CDR3: TGTGCCAGCAGTTTATCCCGGACAGGGGTGATGGGACTGTTTTTT. It translates to CASSLSRTGVMGLFF.